The 26 T cell receptor beta chains listed next were all sequenced from one sample in a study of regulatory T cells in long-lasting Graves disease. Indicated time point: persistent/refractory GD, antithyroid drugs over 5 years with positive TRAb. PBMC RNA was the source of the TCR library. HTBI primers from iRepertoire and Arm-PCR of CDR3 regions yielded the TCR beta libraries. TCRdb passed the multiplex PCR reads through MiXCR, listing each CDR3 protein once. The profile shows under 500,000 distinct CDR3 sequences, around 20% of them singletons. The starting material was peripheral blood mononuclear cells (PBMCs), obtained when the disease was refractory, from a patient treated with antithyroid drugs. These receptors were obtained from a female donor with Graves disease.

This sequence joins TRBV7-9 and TRBJ2-7, with unresolved D. CDR3 size: 16 residues. Trimming shortened V by 1 base and J by 5 bases, and 18 bases separated the two germline ends. Germline assignment: CDR1 SEHNR and CDR2 FQNEAQ (reference sequence). For the CDR3, the DNA is TGTGCCAGCAGCTTAGGTTCCGCGAGTCTTGAGAACGAGCAGTACTTC. This gives the protein CASSLGSASLENEQYF. Based on the CDR3 plus reference TRBV7-9 and TRBJ2-7, the full variable domain is DTGVSQNPRHKITKRGQNVTFRCDPISEHNRLYWYRQTLGQGPEFLTYFQNEAQLEKSRLLSDRFSAERPKGSFSTLEIQRTEQGDSAMYLCASSLGSASLENEQYFGPGTRLTVT.

This chain joins TRBV7-2 and TRBJ2-1, with a weak D call TRBD2 (6 bases). Trimming took off 2 bases at V and 7 bases at J, with 12 bases between the two ends. Germline V gene data show CDR1 as SGHTA and CDR2 as FQGNSA. The CDR3 sequence is 14 residues long. The CDR3 here is CASSLTSLTNEQFF. The CDR3 bases are TGTGCCAGCAGCTTAACTAGCCTTACTAATGAGCAGTTCTTC. Full variable domain (rest looked up from reference TRBV7-2 and TRBJ2-1): GAGVSQSPSNKVTEKGKDVELRCDPISGHTALYWYRQSLGQGLEFLIYFQGNSAPDKSGLPSDRFSAERTGGSVSTLTIQRTQQEDSAVYLCASSLTSLTNEQFFGPGTRLTVL.

This clonotype was seen at least ten times. V usage is TRBV6-1 and J usage is TRBJ2-7; 7 nucleotides align to TRBD2. Germline loops: CDR1 MNHNS, CDR2 SASEGT. The CDR3 covers 14 residues. V was clipped by 5 bases and J by 0 bases; unmatched bases: 4. Here the CDR3 reads CASSTGTISYEQYF. The CDR3 DNA is TGTGCCAGCAGTACCGGGACTATCTCCTACGAGCAGTACTTC.

This clonotype was counted at least ten times. The chain joins TRBV7-9 to TRBJ2-7; D ambiguous. CDR3 size: 13 residues. V was cut by 6 bases and J by 1 base, with 10 bases left in between. The V gene's germline CDR1 is SEHNR and CDR2 FQNEAQ (reference sequence). In DNA, the CDR3 is TGTGCCAGCAGATGGGGATCTTCCTACGAGCAGTACTTC. This encodes CASRWGSSYEQYF.

This clonotype has ten or more counts. CDR3: CASSYWAWGGELFF. The CDR3 region has the DNA TGTGCCAGCAGTTACTGGGCTTGGGGCGGGGAGCTGTTTTTT. The gene calls are TRBV6-2 or TRBV6-3 and TRBJ2-2; D is uncertain. This CDR3 is built from 14 residues. Germline V CDR1 and CDR2: MNHEY, SVGEGT. Trimming removed 1 base from V and 7 bases from J, with 10 bases in between.

V usage is TRBV5-8 and J usage is TRBJ1-5; D possibly corresponds to TRBD1 (5 bases). CDR1 SGHTS and CDR2 YDEGEE come from the germline V gene. CDR3 length: 15 residues. With 0 bases removed from V and 1 base from J, the gap between germline ends came to 8 bases. As DNA, the CDR3 is TGTGCCAGCAGCTTGGCCTGGGACAGCAATCAGCCCCAGCATTTT. Translating it yields CASSLAWDSNQPQHF.

This clonotype has only a few counts. The CDR3 spells CASTNRGNQPQHF. As DNA, the CDR3 is TGTGCCAGCACCAACAGGGGGAATCAGCCCCAGCATTTT. The gene calls are TRBV12-3 or TRBV12-4 and TRBJ1-5, with 8 bases that match TRBD1. This CDR3 has 13 residues. Unmatched junction bases numbered 3, after V lost 7 bases and J lost 4 bases.

Notes on this clonotype: One end of the junction fails to match germline, which may point to a read error. The rearrangement joins TRBV18 to TRBJ1-1; 9 bases line up with TRBD1. The CDR3 is made up of 16 amino acids. The germline V gene encodes CDR1 KGHSH and CDR2 LQKENI. CDR3 amino acids: CASSPLLTGGNTEASF. Written as DNA, the CDR3 is TGTGCCAGCTCACCACTGTTGACAGGGGGTAACACTGAAGCTTCCTTT. Variable domain in full (rest from reference TRBV18 and TRBJ1-1): NAGVMQNPRHLVRRRGQEARLRCSPMKGHSHVYWYRQLPEEGLKFMVYLQKENIIDESGMPKERFSAEFPKEGPSILRIQQVVRGDSAAYFCASSPLLTGGNTEASFGQGTRLTVV.

J is TRBJ2-2 and V is TRBV20-1; D ambiguous. Germline CDR1 reads DFQATT; CDR2 reads SNEGSKA (reference sequence). This CDR3 is 13 amino acids long. Trimming removed 7 bases at V and 1 base at J, with 10 bases between. Here the CDR3 reads CSGGMGNTGELFF. In DNA, the CDR3 is TGCAGTGGTGGGATGGGGAACACCGGGGAGCTGTTTTTT.

The chain has TRBV28 and TRBJ2-7; no clear D. This CDR3 contains 14 residues. V dropped 8 bases and J dropped 0 bases, with 14 bases sitting between them. CDR1 and CDR2 from the germline V gene are MDHEN and SYDVKM. CDR3 in amino acids: CASLGTLGSYEQYF. CDR3 nucleotide sequence: TGTGCCAGCCTGGGTACGCTAGGCTCCTACGAGCAGTACTTC.

This clonotype was counted ten times or more. The V gene is TRBV7-3, the J gene TRBJ2-2; possibly TRBD1 or TRBD2 for D (6 bases each). Trimming left V 3 bases short and J 6 bases short, with 20 bases between. The CDR3 contains 17 residues. Germline V gives CDR1 SGHTA, CDR2 FQGTGA. In DNA form, the CDR3 reads TGTGCCAGCAGCTTCGCCCTAGCGCCGAAGGGGGCCGGGGAGCTGTTTTTT. As protein: CASSFALAPKGAGELFF.

A few counts support this clonotype. The CDR3 DNA reads as TGCGCCAGCAGCCAAGATCTCACGACTAGTTTCAACGAGCAGTACTTC. Translation: CASSQDLTTSFNEQYF. J is TRBJ2-7 and V is TRBV4-1, with a tentative D call TRBD2 (6 bases). CDR1 and CDR2 from the germline V gene are MGHRA and YSYEKL. Trimming stripped 0 bases from V and 5 bases from J, with 17 bases between. This CDR3 has 16 amino acids.

This clonotype was found many times. The V and J genes are TRBV5-6 and TRBJ1-4; D is unclear. The CDR3 totals 13 residues. Trimming cost V 5 bases and J 10 bases, with 15 bases left between them. Germline CDR1 and CDR2: SGHDT and YYEEEE. The CDR3 nucleotides read TGTGCCAGCAGTCGGACTGAGAGCGGAAAACTGTTTTTT. Translating gives CASSRTESGKLFF.

This clonotype has a handful of counts. V usage is TRBV14 and J usage is TRBJ1-2; possible D gene TRBD1, 5 bases. The CDR3 covers 16 residues. Germline V gene lookup returns CDR1 SGHDN and CDR2 FVKESK. Deletions cut 0 bases from V and 4 bases from J, with 15 bases between. This chain's CDR3 is CASSQESRDGFYGYTF. The CDR3 DNA reads as TGTGCCAGCAGCCAAGAAAGCCGGGACGGATTCTATGGCTACACCTTC. Filled out from reference TRBV14 and TRBJ1-2, the complete variable domain reads EAGVTQFPSHSVIEKGQTVTLRCDPISGHDNLYWYRRVMGKEIKFLLHFVKESKQDESGMPNNRFLAERTGGTYSTLKVQPAELEDSGVYFCASSQESRDGFYGYTFGSGTRLTVV.

This clonotype was seen ten or more times. The chain links TRBV12-3 or TRBV12-4 to TRBJ2-5; D not certain. The CDR3 loop spans 13 amino acids. Trimming removed 3 bases at V and 5 bases at J, with 10 bases between. CDR3: CASSLVGSETQYF. The CDR3 DNA follows: TGTGCCAGCAGTTTGGTAGGGTCGGAGACCCAGTACTTC.

The chain is built from TRBV4-1 and TRBJ1-4, with D unclear. In germline, CDR1 is MGHRA, CDR2 YSYEKL. Between the trimmed V and J ends, which lost 4 bases and 0 bases, there was a span of 15 bases. This CDR3 has 17 amino acids. The CDR3 sequence is CASSRVRAQSTNEKLFF. As DNA, the CDR3 is TGCGCCAGCAGCCGGGTCCGGGCGCAGTCAACTAATGAAAAACTGTTTTTT.

In its sample, this clonotype was seen once. The gene calls are TRBV7-2 and TRBJ2-1, with TRBD2 matching over 8 bases. CDR1 SGHTA and CDR2 FQGNSA come from the germline V gene. V was clipped by 1 base and J by 10 bases; unmatched bases: 9. This CDR3 region has 15 residues. The CDR3 here is CASSLDRGGAGEQFF. The CDR3 DNA reads TGTGCCAGCAGCTTAGATCGGGGGGGCGCGGGGGAGCAGTTCTTC.

The chain uses TRBV29-1 and TRBJ2-7; 10 bases are a match to TRBD2. The germline CDR1 and CDR2 sequences are SQVTM and ANQGSEA. After removal of 4 bases from V and 7 bases from J, the junction contained 13 bases not matched to a gene. The CDR3 spans 15 residues. CDR3 nucleotides: TGCAGCGTTGTAGAGAGCGGGAGGGGAATTACGGAGCAGTACTTC. Protein: CSVVESGRGITEQYF.

This clonotype was found a few times. The chain employs TRBV27 and TRBJ1-1; D not resolved. V was trimmed by 10 bases and J by 0 bases, leaving 12 bases between them. CDR3 size: 13 residues. Germline assignment: CDR1 MNHEY and CDR2 SMNVEV (reference sequence). CDR3 protein: CATTDLMNTEAFF. The CDR3 bases are TGTGCCACCACGGACTTAATGAACACTGAAGCTTTCTTT.

This clonotype occurred a few times. This chain joins TRBV19 and TRBJ1-1; D possibly corresponds to TRBD1 (6 bases). The V and J ends lost 0 bases and 3 bases respectively, with 11 bases between them. Germline V CDR1 and CDR2: LNHDA, SQIVND (reference sequence). This CDR3 region has 15 residues. The CDR3 reads CASSIDRQEDTEAFF. The CDR3 region has the DNA TGTGCCAGTAGTATAGATCGACAGGAGGACACTGAAGCTTTCTTT.

V gene TRBV15 combines with J gene TRBJ2-6, with D unclear. CDR1 is LNHNV and CDR2 is YYDKDF in the germline V gene (reference sequence). V was pared by 5 bases and J by 4 bases, with 18 bases between. The CDR3 sequence is 17 residues long. The CDR3 reads CATSPGGWAAGANVLTF. The CDR3 DNA reads as TGTGCCACCAGCCCAGGTGGTTGGGCAGCGGGGGCCAACGTCCTGACTTTC.

This clonotype was seen many times. The genes are TRBV28 and TRBJ1-5; TRBD1 agrees at 7 bases. From germline, CDR1 is MDHEN and CDR2 SYDVKM. CDR3 length: 12 residues. The V segment lost 4 bases and the J segment 7 bases; nucleotides outside the gene matches: 1. The CDR3 is CASSYRGQPQHF. The CDR3 DNA reads TGTGCCAGCAGTTACAGGGGCCAGCCCCAGCATTTT.

This chain links TRBV6-2 or TRBV6-3 with TRBJ2-2; D is uncertain. Looked up from germline, CDR1 is MNHEY and CDR2 is SVGEGT. The CDR3 is 15 amino acids. V was pared by 0 bases and J by 8 bases, with 13 bases between. The CDR3 spells CASSYSIRFSGELFF. The CDR3 nucleotides are TGTGCCAGCAGTTACTCGATCCGGTTTTCAGGGGAGCTGTTTTTT.

This clonotype was observed at least ten times. The chain combines TRBV20-1 with TRBJ2-7; no reliable D call. This CDR3 has 12 amino acids. The V end lost 5 bases, the J end lost 3 bases, and 11 bases lay between the germline ends. Germline CDR1 reads DFQATT; CDR2 reads SNEGSKA (reference sequence). CDR3 in amino acids: CSARTWGYEQYF. Here the CDR3 DNA reads TGCAGTGCTCGTACGTGGGGCTACGAGCAGTACTTC.

In this sample, this clonotype turned up many times. This rearrangement joins TRBV2 to TRBJ1-5; tentative D call: TRBD1 (5 bases). The germline CDR1 and CDR2 sequences are SNHLY and FYNNEI. Trimming cost V 11 bases and J 4 bases, with 27 bases left between them. The CDR3 length is 17 residues. CDR3 loop: CAVLSNRAGSRNQPQHF. In DNA form, the CDR3 reads TGTGCCGTCTTGTCCAATCGGGCAGGGAGTAGGAATCAGCCCCAGCATTTT.

This sequence joins TRBV12-3 or TRBV12-4 and TRBJ2-4; 8 bases line up with TRBD2. The length of the CDR3 is 15 residues. Trimming removed 5 bases from V and 6 bases from J; junction bases left unmatched: 9. CDR3: CASSQPSGWGNIQYF. For the CDR3, the DNA is TGTGCCAGCAGTCAACCTAGCGGGTGGGGAAACATTCAGTACTTC.